This record concerns one T cell receptor (beta chain) sequence. Its matching antigen is unknown. J was trimmed by 15 bases and V by 5 bases; bases with no gene match: 12. The CDR3 is made up of 15 amino acids. From germline, CDR1 is SGHTA and CDR2 FQGNSA. The data stem from a study of cytomegalovirus exposure and HLA in healthy donors. Researchers ran the PCR with 60 Vbeta and 13 Jbeta primers. Study processing details: Around 80 million unique TCR beta chains, around 11 million of them shared, were counted by a later analysis. Here immunoSEQ multiplex PCR was the method, and the copy in TCRdb shows in-frame clones only, minus some. V and J calls and clone size are as listed in that table; D and trimming were resolved from the DNA. There are 150,000 to 200,000 clones in the sample; about 76% occur only once, and more than 1.5% lies in the top ten. General observations from the study: In vitro testing confirmed a few CMV-associated chains as specific for CMV antigens. Cytomegalovirus association was assigned to around 150 TCR beta chains. The likely origin of a cluster of highly shared sequence variants was a sequencing artifact.

The sequence derives from a woman aged 45-65 years in good health and CMV-seronegative. The rearrangement joins TRBV7-2 to TRBJ2-3; TRBD2 agrees at 15 bases. Sequencing was done on a sample of PBMCs. The CDR3 is CASSLGLAGGGFPYF. CDR3 nucleotides: TGTGCCAGCAGCCTGGGACTAGCGGGGGGCGGGTTCCCATATTTT.